These T cell receptor beta chains were read from a single sample in a study of blood T cell repertoires in COVID-19. Using immunoSEQ multiplex PCR, the repertoire was profiled, and TCRdb retains in-frame clones only, with some absent. The sample shows more than 70,000 clones, about 87% of them seen only once. Sequencing was done on a sample of peripheral blood. The receptors were gathered from a human donor in a cohort sampled during active COVID-19. Both conserved end residues are part of each CDR3. Each record gives: J gene, V gene, CDR3 length, CDR3 protein.

>TRBJ2-7|TRBV30|15
CAWSLKGKGWNEQYF
>TRBJ2-1|TRBV4-2|21
CASSRVGRAGGPKGLYNEQFF
>TRBJ2-2|TRBV19|15
CASSMDRGDTGELFF
>TRBJ1-3|TRBV13|16
CASSLDRGGSGNTIYF
>TRBJ2-3|TRBV19|15
CASSETSGSTDTQYF
>TRBJ2-3|TRBV5-1|16
CASSLAGQGVTDTQYF
>TRBJ1-5|TRBV20-1|16
CSASPGGQFSNQPQHF
>TRBJ1-2|TRBV30|12
CAWRATSSGYTF
>TRBJ2-5|TRBV5-4|15
CASSYGLAGVETQYF
>TRBJ2-1|TRBV5-8|18
CASSLYGLAGGTYNEQFF
>TRBJ1-5|TRBV3-1/TRBV3-2|12
CASSQERGPQHF
>TRBJ2-7|TRBV11-2|15
CASRPDYAGGFEQYF
>TRBJ2-1|TRBV21-1|20
CASSLNPGLAGGRSYNEQFF
>TRBJ1-2|TRBV19|13
CASSSGFIYGYTF
>TRBJ2-3|TRBV5-1|15
CASSLDYSGTDTQYF
>TRBJ1-4|TRBV19|16
CASRHRGHGTNEKLFF
>TRBJ1-2|TRBV10-3|15
CAISEPGQGYYGYTF
>TRBJ2-1|TRBV5-8|18
CASSLLVGYSGSYNEQFF